This TCR beta chain was sequenced for a study of blood T cell repertoires in COVID-19. The CDR3 runs 13 residues. From germline, CDR1 is SGDLS and CDR2 YYNGEE. Trimming stripped 0 bases from V and 9 bases from J, with 10 bases between. Data came from immunoSEQ multiplex PCR; TCRdb stores just in-frame clones and leaves some out. The data contain 250,000 to 300,000 clones, more than 80% of them singletons. The rearrangement joins TRBV9 to TRBJ1-5; no definite D call. What was sequenced was PBMCs or T cells enriched from blood (not recorded which). The receptor comes from a woman in her 30s who had recovered from COVID-19. CDR3 bases: TGTGCCAGCAGCGTAGACAGTAATTGGCCCCAGCATTTT. Protein product: CASSVDSNWPQHF.